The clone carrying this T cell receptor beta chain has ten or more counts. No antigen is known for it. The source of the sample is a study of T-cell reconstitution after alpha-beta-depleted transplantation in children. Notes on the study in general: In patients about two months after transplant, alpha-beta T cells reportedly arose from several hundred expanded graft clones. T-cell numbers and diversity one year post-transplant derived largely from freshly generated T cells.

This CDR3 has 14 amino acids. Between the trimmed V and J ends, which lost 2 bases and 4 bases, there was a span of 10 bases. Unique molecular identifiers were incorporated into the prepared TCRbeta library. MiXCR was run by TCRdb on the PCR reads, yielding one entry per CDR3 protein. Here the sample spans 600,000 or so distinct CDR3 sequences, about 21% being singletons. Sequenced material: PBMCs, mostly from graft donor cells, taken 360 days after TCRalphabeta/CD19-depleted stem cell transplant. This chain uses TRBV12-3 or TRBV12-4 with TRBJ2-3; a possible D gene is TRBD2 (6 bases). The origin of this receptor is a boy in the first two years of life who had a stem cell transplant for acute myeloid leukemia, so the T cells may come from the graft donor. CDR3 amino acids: CASSLRGAADTQYF. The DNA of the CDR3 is TGTGCCAGCAGTTTACGCGGGGCAGCAGATACGCAGTATTTT.